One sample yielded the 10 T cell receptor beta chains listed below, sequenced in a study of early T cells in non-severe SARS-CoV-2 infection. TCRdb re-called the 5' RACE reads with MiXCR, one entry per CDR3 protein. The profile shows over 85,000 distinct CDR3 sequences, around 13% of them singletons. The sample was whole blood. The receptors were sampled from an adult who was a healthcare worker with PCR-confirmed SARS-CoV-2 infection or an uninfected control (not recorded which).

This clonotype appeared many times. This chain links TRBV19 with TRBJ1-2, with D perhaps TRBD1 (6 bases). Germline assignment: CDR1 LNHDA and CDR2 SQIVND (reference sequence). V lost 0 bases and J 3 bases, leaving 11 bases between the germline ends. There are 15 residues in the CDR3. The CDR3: CASSIDQTGDYGYTF. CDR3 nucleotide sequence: TGTGCCAGTAGTATAGATCAGACAGGCGACTATGGCTACACCTTC.

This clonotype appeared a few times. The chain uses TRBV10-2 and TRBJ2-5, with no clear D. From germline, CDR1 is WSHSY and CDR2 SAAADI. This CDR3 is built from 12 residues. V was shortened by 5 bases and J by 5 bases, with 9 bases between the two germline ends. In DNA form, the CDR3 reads TGCGCCAGCAGTTTTCAATTGGAGACCCAGTACTTC. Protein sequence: CASSFQLETQYF.

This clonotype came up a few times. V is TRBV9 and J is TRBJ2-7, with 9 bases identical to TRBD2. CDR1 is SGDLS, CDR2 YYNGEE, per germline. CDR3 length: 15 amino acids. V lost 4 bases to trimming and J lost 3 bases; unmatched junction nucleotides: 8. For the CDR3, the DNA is TGTGCCAGCAGCCCCCGGACTAGCGTTGTCTACGAGCAGTACTTC. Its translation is CASSPRTSVVYEQYF.

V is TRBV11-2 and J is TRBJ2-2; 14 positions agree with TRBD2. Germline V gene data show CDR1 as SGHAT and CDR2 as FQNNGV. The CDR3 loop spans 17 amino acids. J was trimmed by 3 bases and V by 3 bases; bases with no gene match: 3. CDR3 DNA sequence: TGTGCCAGCAGCTTGACTAGCGGGAGGGGGGACACCGGGGAGCTGTTTTTT. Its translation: CASSLTSGRGDTGELFF.

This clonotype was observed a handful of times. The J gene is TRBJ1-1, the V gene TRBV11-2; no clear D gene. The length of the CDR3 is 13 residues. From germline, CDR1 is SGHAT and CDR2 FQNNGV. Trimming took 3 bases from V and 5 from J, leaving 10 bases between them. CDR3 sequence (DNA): TGTGCCAGCAGCTTGGCCGTGGGGACTGAAGCTTTCTTT. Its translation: CASSLAVGTEAFF. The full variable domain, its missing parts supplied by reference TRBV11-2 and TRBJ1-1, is EAGVAQSPRYKIIEKRQSVAFWCNPISGHATLYWYQQILGQGPKLLIQFQNNGVVDDSQLPKDRFSAERLKGVDSTLKIQPAKLEDSAVYLCASSLAVGTEAFFGQGTRLTVV.

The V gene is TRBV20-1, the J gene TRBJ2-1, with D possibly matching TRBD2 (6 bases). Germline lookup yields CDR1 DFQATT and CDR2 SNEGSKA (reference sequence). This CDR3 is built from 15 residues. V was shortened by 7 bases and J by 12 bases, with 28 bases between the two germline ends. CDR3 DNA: TGCAGTGGATTGGGTGTGGCTAGCGTGTACGATGGGCAGTTCTTC. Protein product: CSGLGVASVYDGQFF.

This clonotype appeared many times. CDR3 residues: CSASSGASYNEQFF. In DNA, the CDR3 is TGCAGTGCTAGTTCGGGAGCTTCCTACAATGAGCAGTTCTTC. This chain joins TRBV20-1 and TRBJ2-1; D might be TRBD2 (6 bases). Germline assignment: CDR1 DFQATT and CDR2 SNEGSKA (reference sequence). The CDR3 covers 14 residues. V lost 3 bases and J lost 1, with 10 bases in between.

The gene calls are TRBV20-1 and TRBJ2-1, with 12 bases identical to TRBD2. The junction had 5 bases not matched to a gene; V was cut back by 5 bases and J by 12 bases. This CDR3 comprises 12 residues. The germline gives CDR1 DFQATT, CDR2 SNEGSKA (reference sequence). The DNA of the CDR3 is TGCAGTGCTGAGACTAGCGGGAGCCTGCAGTTCTTC. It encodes CSAETSGSLQFF.

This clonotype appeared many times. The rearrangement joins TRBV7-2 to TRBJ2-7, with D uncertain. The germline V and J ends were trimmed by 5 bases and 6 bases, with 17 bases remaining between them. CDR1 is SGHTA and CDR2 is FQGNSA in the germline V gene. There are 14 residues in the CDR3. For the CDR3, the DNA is TGTGCCAGCAGCCCGTGGACGCTCTTTGGCGAGCAGTACTTC. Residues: CASSPWTLFGEQYF.

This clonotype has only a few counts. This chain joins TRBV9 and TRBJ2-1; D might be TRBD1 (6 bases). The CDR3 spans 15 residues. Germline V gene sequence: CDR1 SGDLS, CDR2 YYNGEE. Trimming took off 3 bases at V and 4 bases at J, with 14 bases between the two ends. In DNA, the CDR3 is TGTGCCAGCAGCGCCGGAAGGACAGAGTACAATGAGCAGTTCTTC. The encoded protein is CASSAGRTEYNEQFF.